Included here is one T cell receptor beta chain sequence, with context. What it binds is not known. This sample was taken from a study of graft-versus-host responses after intestinal transplantation. Background on the study: Isolated intestinal, liver-intestinal, or multivisceral transplants were what recipients had. Anti-thymocyte globulin induction, then tacrolimus and steroids for around 3 years, went to all recipients. Regarding the study as a whole: When patients had graft-donor T cell macrochimerism, their allografts held high graft-versus-host to host-versus-graft clonal ratios. Detection of GvH clones occurred in recipient marrow, and some had their first appearance in ileum or blood.

Clones were read by immunoSEQ multiplex PCR, and TCRdb kept only the in-frame ones, dropping some. The table shows about 78,000 clones, with more than 75% occurring only once. The germline V and J ends were trimmed by 3 bases and 0 bases, with 12 bases remaining between them. CDR3 length equals 16 residues. CDR1 is LNHDA and CDR2 is SQIVND in the germline V gene (reference sequence). The TCR comes from a human donor who was the organ donor for an intestinal transplant. The sample was unstimulated CD8+ T cells sorted from spleen or lymph node cells, taken before transplant. This chain uses TRBV19 with TRBJ1-5; D unresolved. In nucleotides, the CDR3 is TGTGCCAGTAGTATGGCGCCACAAATTAGCAATCAGCCCCAGCATTTT. It encodes CASSMAPQISNQPQHF.